Described below is a single T cell receptor (beta chain) sequence and its context. A read error may be the cause here, since a much bigger clone is one base away. This record belongs to a study of human T cells and chemical hapten exposure. About the study: Variation in per-sample TCR yields came mainly from small pooled library volume differences.

As to time point: pre-sensitization, week 0. Stated treatment: therapeutic diphenylcyclopropenone sensitization with weekly scalp DPC. CDR3 length equals 13 residues. Germline-derived CDR1 and CDR2 are SQVTM and ANQGSEA. One entry per CDR3 protein, called by TCRdb with MiXCR from the RACE reads. Of under 110,000 distinct CDR3 sequences listed, around 10% are singletons. The sequencing used whole blood, collected in connection with sensitization to the hapten diphenylcyclopropenone (DPC). This sequence originates from a woman aged 50 to 60 with alopecia areata. Some clones in this sample may be carry-over from other donors' samples. The chain carries TRBV29-1 and TRBJ2-7; 8 positions agree with TRBD1. The CDR3 DNA is TGCAGCGTCCAGACAGGGGCCCCCTACAAGCAGTACTTC. Protein product: CSVQTGAPYKQYF.